A selection of T cell receptor beta chains follows, all from one sample in a study of T-cell reconstitution after alpha-beta-depleted transplantation in children. MiXCR was run by TCRdb on the PCR reads, yielding one entry per CDR3 protein. Of about 290,000 distinct CDR3 sequences listed, about a tenth are singletons. The specimen was PBMCs, collected before TCRalphabeta/CD19-depleted stem cell transplant. These receptor sequences come from a boy under three years old with acute myeloid leukemia, due to receive a stem cell transplant. Each CDR3 is given with its conserved first and last residue. Fields, in order: CDR3 length, V gene, J gene, clone size, D gene, CDR3 DNA, CDR3 protein. D genes are given only for firm matches. Size is stated for part of the rows, as once, few or many counts, or as a class when the clone is expanded.

len: 15; v_gene: TRBV6-5; j_gene: TRBJ2-7; abundance: many; d_gene: TRBD1; CDR3nt: TGTGCCAGCCAGGACGGGACAGGCCGCTGGAACGAGCAGTACTTC; CDR3aa: CASQDGTGRWNEQYF
len: 13; v_gene: TRBV4-2; j_gene: TRBJ2-7; abundance: many; d_gene: NA; CDR3nt: TGTGCCAGCAGCCAAGACTTGTCCTACGAGCAGTACTTC; CDR3aa: CASSQDLSYEQYF
len: 8; v_gene: TRBV7-9; j_gene: TRBJ2-1; abundance: many; d_gene: NA; CDR3nt: TGTGCCAGCAATGAGCAGTTCTTC; CDR3aa: CASNEQFF
len: 13; v_gene: TRBV12-3/TRBV12-4; j_gene: TRBJ1-2; abundance: many; d_gene: NA; CDR3nt: TGTGCCAGCAGTCGGACAGACCTCTATGGCTACACCTTC; CDR3aa: CASSRTDLYGYTF
len: 16; v_gene: TRBV6-1; j_gene: TRBJ2-2; abundance: many; d_gene: NA; CDR3nt: TGTGCCAGCAGTCAAGTGGGGACGGTCGGCACCGGGGAGCTGTTTTTT; CDR3aa: CASSQVGTVGTGELFF
len: 14; v_gene: TRBV20-1; j_gene: TRBJ2-7; abundance: NA; d_gene: NA; CDR3nt: TGCAGTGCTCGACAGGTTTTGGGGTCCTACGAGCAGTACTTC; CDR3aa: CSARQVLGSYEQYF
len: 14; v_gene: TRBV20-1; j_gene: TRBJ2-5; abundance: many; d_gene: TRBD2; CDR3nt: TGCAGTGCGGGTCCAGGGACTAGCGGGGTGACCCAGTACTTC; CDR3aa: CSAGPGTSGVTQYF
len: 15; v_gene: TRBV13; j_gene: TRBJ1-1; abundance: many; d_gene: NA; CDR3nt: TGTGCCAGCAGCTTCGGACAGTCAGGAGGCACTGAAGCTTTCTTT; CDR3aa: CASSFGQSGGTEAFF
len: 13; v_gene: TRBV7-2; j_gene: TRBJ2-5; abundance: many; d_gene: NA; CDR3nt: TGTGCCAGCAGCTTGACTAACTGGGAGACCCAGTACTTC; CDR3aa: CASSLTNWETQYF
len: 15; v_gene: TRBV4-2; j_gene: TRBJ2-1; abundance: many; d_gene: NA; CDR3nt: TGTGCCAGCAGCCAAGATACCCCTCTAGGGAATGAGCAGTTCTTC; CDR3aa: CASSQDTPLGNEQFF
len: 14; v_gene: TRBV7-6; j_gene: TRBJ2-5; abundance: many; d_gene: NA; CDR3nt: TGTGCCAGCAGCTTAGGCCTTCTGGATGAGACCCAGTACTTC; CDR3aa: CASSLGLLDETQYF
len: 12; v_gene: TRBV20-1; j_gene: TRBJ1-4; abundance: many; d_gene: TRBD1; CDR3nt: TGCAGTGCTTCCCGGGACAGGGGAAAACTGTTTTTT; CDR3aa: CSASRDRGKLFF
len: 13; v_gene: TRBV7-9; j_gene: TRBJ2-4; abundance: NA; d_gene: NA; CDR3nt: TGTGCCAGCAGCTTAGTTGGAGGTAACATTCAGTACTTC; CDR3aa: CASSLVGGNIQYF
len: 12; v_gene: TRBV19; j_gene: TRBJ2-1; abundance: many; d_gene: NA; CDR3nt: TGTGCCAGTAGTATTGGGAACAATGAGCAGTTCTTC; CDR3aa: CASSIGNNEQFF
len: 14; v_gene: TRBV6-6; j_gene: TRBJ2-5; abundance: NA; d_gene: NA; CDR3nt: TGTGCCAGCAGTCGTCCAGGGGAGGGGGAGACCCAGTACTTC; CDR3aa: CASSRPGEGETQYF
len: 15; v_gene: TRBV5-1; j_gene: TRBJ2-7; abundance: many; d_gene: NA; CDR3nt: TGCGCCAGCAGCCCGGAAGGAACGATCCCCTACGAGCAGTACTTC; CDR3aa: CASSPEGTIPYEQYF
len: 12; v_gene: TRBV5-6; j_gene: TRBJ1-1; abundance: many; d_gene: NA; CDR3nt: TGTGCCAGCAGCTTGGCAGGATTGGGAGCTTTCTTT; CDR3aa: CASSLAGLGAFF
len: 10; v_gene: TRBV29-1; j_gene: TRBJ1-6; abundance: few; d_gene: NA; CDR3nt: TGCAGCGTTGGGCCAGAACCCCTCCACTTT; CDR3aa: CSVGPEPLHF
len: 13; v_gene: TRBV20-1; j_gene: TRBJ2-1; abundance: few; d_gene: NA; CDR3nt: TGCAGTGCTAGAACGGGATTCTACAATGAGCAGTTCTTC; CDR3aa: CSARTGFYNEQFF
len: 14; v_gene: TRBV13; j_gene: TRBJ2-1; abundance: many; d_gene: NA; CDR3nt: TGTGCCAGCAGCTTAGGCCTCCCAGCGAATGAGCAGTTCTTC; CDR3aa: CASSLGLPANEQFF
len: 14; v_gene: TRBV28; j_gene: TRBJ2-7; abundance: many; d_gene: NA; CDR3nt: TGTGCCAGCAGCACAGGAGGAGTTCCCTACGAGCAGTACTTC; CDR3aa: CASSTGGVPYEQYF
len: 11; v_gene: TRBV25-1; j_gene: TRBJ2-7; abundance: many; d_gene: NA; CDR3nt: TGTGCCAGCGGAACCCGTACCGAGCAGTACTTC; CDR3aa: CASGTRTEQYF
len: 14; v_gene: TRBV6-5; j_gene: TRBJ2-7; abundance: many; d_gene: NA; CDR3nt: TGTGCCAGCAGTTACTCGAGGCGGGAAGGCGAGCAGTACTTC; CDR3aa: CASSYSRREGEQYF
len: 15; v_gene: TRBV6-1; j_gene: TRBJ2-5; abundance: many; d_gene: TRBD1; CDR3nt: TGTGCCAGCAGTAAAGTCGGGACAGCTATAGAGACCCAGTACTTC; CDR3aa: CASSKVGTAIETQYF
len: 15; v_gene: TRBV29-1; j_gene: TRBJ2-7; abundance: few; d_gene: NA; CDR3nt: TGCAGCGTTGAAGTCCCGGACAGAGGATTCTACGAGCAGTACTTC; CDR3aa: CSVEVPDRGFYEQYF
len: 14; v_gene: TRBV3-1; j_gene: TRBJ2-7; abundance: many; d_gene: NA; CDR3nt: TGTGCCAGCAGCTGGACGGGGGGCGCCTACGAGCAGTACTTC; CDR3aa: CASSWTGGAYEQYF
len: 15; v_gene: TRBV5-8; j_gene: TRBJ2-7; abundance: NA; d_gene: TRBD2; CDR3nt: TGTGCCAGCAGCCCATCGGGGGGGCCCTCCTACGAGCGGTACTTC; CDR3aa: CASSPSGGPSYERYF
len: 18; v_gene: TRBV4-2; j_gene: TRBJ2-6; abundance: NA; d_gene: NA; CDR3nt: TGTGCCAGCAGCCACTTTTCGGGCAGGGCAACAGGGGCCAACGTCCTGACTTTC; CDR3aa: CASSHFSGRATGANVLTF
len: 15; v_gene: TRBV7-3; j_gene: TRBJ2-1; abundance: NA; d_gene: NA; CDR3nt: TGTGCCAGCAGCGGAAAACTAAGCTCCTACAATGAGCAGTTCTTC; CDR3aa: CASSGKLSSYNEQFF
len: 12; v_gene: TRBV10-3; j_gene: TRBJ2-1; abundance: NA; d_gene: TRBD2; CDR3nt: TGTGCCATCAGTGAGTCGTCTAGCGGTCAGTTCTTC; CDR3aa: CAISESSSGQFF
len: 15; v_gene: TRBV9; j_gene: TRBJ2-7; abundance: many; d_gene: TRBD2; CDR3nt: TGTGCCAGCAGCGTAGGGACTAGCGGTTCCTACGAGCAGTACTTC; CDR3aa: CASSVGTSGSYEQYF
len: 16; v_gene: TRBV6-2/TRBV6-3; j_gene: TRBJ2-7; abundance: few; d_gene: NA; CDR3nt: TGTGCCAGCAGTAGAAAACAGGGCAGAAGCTCCTACGAGCAGTACTTC; CDR3aa: CASSRKQGRSSYEQYF
len: 14; v_gene: TRBV5-1; j_gene: TRBJ1-1; abundance: many; d_gene: NA; CDR3nt: TGCGCCAGCAGCTTGAAAACGGAGAACACTGAAGCTTTCTTT; CDR3aa: CASSLKTENTEAFF
len: 15; v_gene: TRBV6-1; j_gene: TRBJ1-3; abundance: many; d_gene: NA; CDR3nt: TGTGCCAGCAGTGAAGCCCGCAGGACTGGAAACACCATATATTTT; CDR3aa: CASSEARRTGNTIYF
len: 14; v_gene: TRBV28; j_gene: TRBJ2-2; abundance: NA; d_gene: NA; CDR3nt: TGTGCCAGCAGTTGTTTGCCCAACACCGGGGAGCTGTTTTTT; CDR3aa: CASSCLPNTGELFF
len: 15; v_gene: TRBV7-9; j_gene: TRBJ2-7; abundance: many; d_gene: NA; CDR3nt: TGTGCCAGCAGCTTAACCGACAGGCTTGCCTACGAGCAGTACTTC; CDR3aa: CASSLTDRLAYEQYF
len: 12; v_gene: TRBV9; j_gene: TRBJ1-2; abundance: NA; d_gene: NA; CDR3nt: TGTGCCAGCAGCCGTAGAGGGAAGGGCTACACCTTC; CDR3aa: CASSRRGKGYTF
len: 16; v_gene: TRBV7-2; j_gene: TRBJ2-3; abundance: NA; d_gene: NA; CDR3nt: TGTGCCAGCAGCTTAGGTTGGAGGGGGTCCCGGGATACGCAGTATTTT; CDR3aa: CASSLGWRGSRDTQYF
len: 17; v_gene: TRBV15; j_gene: TRBJ2-3; abundance: many; d_gene: NA; CDR3nt: TGTGCCACCAGCAGAGATCCGGCGGGGTGGGACACAGATACGCAGTATTTT; CDR3aa: CATSRDPAGWDTDTQYF
len: 12; v_gene: TRBV15; j_gene: TRBJ1-1; abundance: many; d_gene: TRBD1; CDR3nt: TGTGCCACCGGACAGGGGAACACTGAAGCTTTCTTT; CDR3aa: CATGQGNTEAFF
len: 15; v_gene: TRBV7-2; j_gene: TRBJ2-5; abundance: many; d_gene: NA; CDR3nt: TGTGCCAGCAGCTTAGCGGCCAGCCCCCAAGAGACCCAGTACTTC; CDR3aa: CASSLAASPQETQYF
len: 12; v_gene: TRBV15; j_gene: TRBJ1-2; abundance: many; d_gene: NA; CDR3nt: TGTGCCACCAGCAATGGGGACCTTGGCTACACCTTC; CDR3aa: CATSNGDLGYTF
len: 16; v_gene: TRBV18; j_gene: TRBJ2-2; abundance: many; d_gene: TRBD1; CDR3nt: TGTGCCAGCTCACCGGAATACAGGGGCGACACCGGGGAGCTGTTTTTT; CDR3aa: CASSPEYRGDTGELFF
len: 19; v_gene: TRBV11-1; j_gene: TRBJ2-2; abundance: few; d_gene: TRBD1; CDR3nt: TGTGCCAGCAGCCCCCCTTTTGTTGGGCAGGGGGCGTCAACCGGGGAGCTGTTTTTT; CDR3aa: CASSPPFVGQGASTGELFF
len: 16; v_gene: TRBV5-1; j_gene: TRBJ2-1; abundance: many; d_gene: TRBD1; CDR3nt: TGCGCCAGCAGCTACAACCCCGGACAGGGGGCCATGGAGCAGTTCTTC; CDR3aa: CASSYNPGQGAMEQFF
len: 14; v_gene: TRBV12-3/TRBV12-4; j_gene: TRBJ2-5; abundance: NA; d_gene: TRBD2; CDR3nt: TGTGCCAGCAGTCGACTAGCCGTACGAGAGACCCAGTACTTC; CDR3aa: CASSRLAVRETQYF
len: 13; v_gene: TRBV11-2; j_gene: TRBJ2-1; abundance: NA; d_gene: NA; CDR3nt: TGTGCCAGCAGCTCCGGACAGAGCGGTGAGCAGTTCTTC; CDR3aa: CASSSGQSGEQFF
len: 15; v_gene: TRBV12-3/TRBV12-4; j_gene: TRBJ2-5; abundance: many; d_gene: TRBD2; CDR3nt: TGTGCCAGCAGTCGACTAGCGGGGGGACAAGAGACCCAGTACTTC; CDR3aa: CASSRLAGGQETQYF
len: 15; v_gene: TRBV27; j_gene: TRBJ2-7; abundance: NA; d_gene: TRBD2; CDR3nt: TGTGCCAGCAGTCCCACCGGGACTAGCTCCTACGAGCAGTACTTC; CDR3aa: CASSPTGTSSYEQYF
len: 14; v_gene: TRBV4-3; j_gene: TRBJ2-3; abundance: many; d_gene: NA; CDR3nt: TGCGCCAGCAGCCCCTGGACGAGAACAGATACGCAGTATTTT; CDR3aa: CASSPWTRTDTQYF
len: 18; v_gene: TRBV24-1; j_gene: TRBJ2-6; abundance: many; d_gene: TRBD1; CDR3nt: TGTGCCACCAGTGATTTGCAGACAGGGAGCAGTGGGGCCAACGTCCTGACTTTC; CDR3aa: CATSDLQTGSSGANVLTF
len: 14; v_gene: TRBV29-1; j_gene: TRBJ2-3; abundance: many; d_gene: TRBD1; CDR3nt: TGCAGCGCCCGGGACAGATCTAGCACAGATACGCAGTATTTT; CDR3aa: CSARDRSSTDTQYF
len: 13; v_gene: TRBV20-1; j_gene: TRBJ1-6; abundance: many; d_gene: TRBD1; CDR3nt: TGCAGTGCTCGACGGACAGGGGGAGGACCCCTCCACTTT; CDR3aa: CSARRTGGGPLHF
len: 15; v_gene: TRBV5-1; j_gene: TRBJ2-7; abundance: many; d_gene: TRBD1; CDR3nt: TGCGCCAGCAGCTTGTACACAGGGGGCCTCTACGAGCAGTACTTC; CDR3aa: CASSLYTGGLYEQYF
len: 14; v_gene: TRBV3-1; j_gene: TRBJ2-5; abundance: many; d_gene: NA; CDR3nt: TGTGCCAGCAGCCTCCGGACTTTCCAAGAGACCCAGTACTTC; CDR3aa: CASSLRTFQETQYF
len: 13; v_gene: TRBV12-3/TRBV12-4; j_gene: TRBJ2-1; abundance: many; d_gene: NA; CDR3nt: TGTGCCAGCAGTTTTTTGGTTTACAATGAGCAGTTCTTC; CDR3aa: CASSFLVYNEQFF
len: 15; v_gene: TRBV7-2; j_gene: TRBJ2-1; abundance: many; d_gene: TRBD1; CDR3nt: TGTGCCAGCAGCCAGGGGGCCTCCGACTACAATGAGCAGTTCTTC; CDR3aa: CASSQGASDYNEQFF
len: 14; v_gene: TRBV7-2; j_gene: TRBJ2-7; abundance: many; d_gene: NA; CDR3nt: TGTGCCAGCAGCGCCACAGGGAACTCCTACGAGCAGTACTTC; CDR3aa: CASSATGNSYEQYF
len: 17; v_gene: TRBV7-3; j_gene: TRBJ2-2; abundance: many; d_gene: TRBD1; CDR3nt: TGTGCCAGCAGCTTTACCCCGGGACAGCCGAACACCGGGGAGCTGTTTTTT; CDR3aa: CASSFTPGQPNTGELFF
len: 14; v_gene: TRBV29-1; j_gene: TRBJ1-4; abundance: many; d_gene: NA; CDR3nt: TGCAGCGTGGCCTATTTGGCAACTAATGAAAAACTGTTTTTT; CDR3aa: CSVAYLATNEKLFF